The rows below give T cell receptor beta chains drawn from one sample of a study of shared clonotypes between healthy human individuals. Measured with immunoSEQ multiplex PCR; TCRdb has only the in-frame clones, and not every one. The sample lists roughly 1.4 million clones, 98% to 99% seen once, with around 0.33% in the top ten. The sequenced material came from naive CD4+ T cells sorted from blood. The receptor set was obtained from a man aged 25 to 45 in good health. The CDR3 runs from the conserved cysteine through the conserved F or W. D genes are given only for firm matches. Clone size appears in some rows only: once, few, many, or a class for an expanded clone.

d_gene	v_gene	j_gene	len	abundance	CDR3nt	CDR3aa
.	TRBV6-1	TRBJ1-5	17	.	TGTGCCAGCAGTGCCCCTCGGGGCGGGGGAAGCAATCAGCCCCAGCATTTT	CASSAPRGGGSNQPQHF
.	TRBV19	TRBJ2-6	13	.	TGTGCCAGTAGGGAGGCCGGGGCCAACGTCCTGACTTTC	CASREAGANVLTF
.	TRBV7-3	TRBJ1-2	15	once	TGTGCCAGCAGCTTAACTGGGGCAGAAGAGTATGGCTACACCTTC	CASSLTGAEEYGYTF
TRBD1	TRBV11-3	TRBJ2-7	15	.	TGTGCCAGCAGCCCCGGACAGGGAAACTCCTACGAGCAGTACTTC	CASSPGQGNSYEQYF
TRBD2	TRBV5-1	TRBJ2-3	17	.	TGCGCCAGCAGCTGGAGGCCGGGACTAGAACTCACAGATACGCAGTATTTT	CASSWRPGLELTDTQYF
.	TRBV5-4	TRBJ2-5	13	.	TGTGCCAGCAGCACGGTGTTAGGGGAGACCCAGTACTTC	CASSTVLGETQYF
TRBD2	TRBV7-2	TRBJ2-2	15	.	TGTGCCAGCAGCACTCGGGGACTAGCGGGCGGGGAGCTGTTTTTT	CASSTRGLAGGELFF
TRBD1	TRBV29-1	TRBJ2-1	15	.	TGCAGCGTTCTTCAGCAGAGGACAGGCAACAATGAGCAGTTCTTC	CSVLQQRTGNNEQFF
.	TRBV2	TRBJ1-5	14	.	TGTGCCAGCAGTGGGGAGGTGGGGAATCAGCCCCAGCATTTT	CASSGEVGNQPQHF
.	TRBV28	TRBJ1-1	15	once	TGTGCCAGCAGTTCCCCGACGGTACCGAACACTGAAGCTTTCTTT	CASSSPTVPNTEAFF
.	TRBV27	TRBJ2-1	17	.	TGTGCCAGCAGCCCAAGTCCCCTAGCGTGGAACTACAATGAGCAGTTCTTC	CASSPSPLAWNYNEQFF
TRBD2	TRBV2	TRBJ2-5	20	.	TGTGCCAGCAGTGAAGGGCTAAATCTGGGGGCGGGAGGGCCGCGCGAGACCCAGTACTTC	CASSEGLNLGAGGPRETQYF
.	TRBV5-4	TRBJ1-4	16	.	TGTGCCAGCAGCCAAGGGGGTTCGGCAACTAATGAAAAACTGTTTTTT	CASSQGGSATNEKLFF
.	TRBV5-6	TRBJ2-2	16	.	TGTGCCAGCAGACGAGGGTGGAGCGCGAACACCGGGGAGCTGTTTTTT	CASRRGWSANTGELFF
.	TRBV29-1	TRBJ1-2	16	.	TGCAGCGTTGTGGGGGACTCGGGACTCCTGCGTGCAGGCTACACCTTC	CSVVGDSGLLRAGYTF
.	TRBV18	TRBJ2-3	12	.	TGTGCCAGCTCACCTCTTGGGGATACGCAGTATTTT	CASSPLGDTQYF
.	TRBV9	TRBJ2-6	19	once	TGTGCCAGCAGCGCCGCCAGAGTCCCCACTATATCTGGGGCCAACGTCCTGACTTTC	CASSAARVPTISGANVLTF
.	TRBV18	TRBJ2-1	14	once	TGTGCCAGCCCCACTGTCGGGCGGGTGAATGAGCAGTTCTTC	CASPTVGRVNEQFF
TRBD2	TRBV7-9	TRBJ2-7	16	.	TGTGCCAGCAGCTACGGCCTGGGACTAGTTGCCTACGAGCAGTACTTC	CASSYGLGLVAYEQYF
.	TRBV10-3	TRBJ2-7	13	.	TGTGCCATCAGTGAATGGGGCCTGCGCGAGCAGTACTTC	CAISEWGLREQYF
.	TRBV18	TRBJ2-7	14	.	TGTGCCAGCTCACTTAAGGGACTGTCCTACGAGCAGTACTTC	CASSLKGLSYEQYF
.	TRBV7-2	TRBJ1-1	15	.	TGTGCCAGCAGCTTAGATTTTTCACGGGACACTGAAGCTTTCTTT	CASSLDFSRDTEAFF
.	TRBV5-4	TRBJ2-7	12	.	TGTGCCAGCAGTGGAACCGTAGGCGAGCAGTACTTC	CASSGTVGEQYF
.	TRBV7-8	TRBJ2-5	16	.	TGTGCCAGCACCCTAGCTTGGAATAAAGGAAAAGAGACCCAGTACTTC	CASTLAWNKGKETQYF
.	TRBV28	TRBJ2-7	13	.	TGTGCCAGTGGTCGACAGCCCTCTTTCGAGCAGTACTTC	CASGRQPSFEQYF
.	TRBV10-1	TRBJ2-1	13	.	TGCGCCAGCAGCCCAGACAGCTACAATGAGCAGTTCTTC	CASSPDSYNEQFF
.	TRBV18	TRBJ2-7	15	.	TGTGCCAGCTCACTCGAAGGGGGGCTTCCCTACGAGCAGTACTTC	CASSLEGGLPYEQYF
.	TRBV28	TRBJ1-2	13	.	TGTGCCAGCAGTTTTTTCGCGGGCGGTGGCTACACCTTC	CASSFFAGGGYTF
.	TRBV5-1	TRBJ2-1	14	.	TGCGCCAGCAGCTTGTCCGGAATACTCAATGAGCAGTTCTTC	CASSLSGILNEQFF
TRBD2	TRBV2	TRBJ2-7	15	.	TGTGCCAGCAGTGCGCGGACGGGAGGCCTCAACGAGCAGTACTTC	CASSARTGGLNEQYF
TRBD2	TRBV19	TRBJ2-1	16	once	TGTGCCAGTAGTACAAGACTAGCGGGAGGTTACAATGAGCAGTTCTTC	CASSTRLAGGYNEQFF
.	TRBV5-1	TRBJ1-3	18	once	TGCGCCAGCAGCCCTAGACAGACAAGACGGTTCTCTGGAAACACCATATATTTT	CASSPRQTRRFSGNTIYF
.	TRBV18	TRBJ1-4	15	.	TGTGCCAGCTCACCAAGTGGAACAACTAATGAAAAACTGTTTTTT	CASSPSGTTNEKLFF
.	TRBV5-4	TRBJ2-7	14	.	TGTGCCAGCAGCTACCGGGACGCATCCTACGAGCAGTACTTC	CASSYRDASYEQYF
.	TRBV19	TRBJ2-2	16	once	TGTGCCAGTAGTATTCGGGGCGGCCGAGCCACCGGGGAGCTGTTTTTT	CASSIRGGRATGELFF
TRBD1	TRBV27	TRBJ1-1	16	.	TGTGCCAGCATCCGAGGACAGGGACAAATGAACACTGAAGCTTTCTTT	CASIRGQGQMNTEAFF
TRBD2	TRBV11-2	TRBJ2-1	16	.	TGTGCCAGCAGCTTAGGCCGACTAGCGGCCTACAATGAGCAGTTCTTC	CASSLGRLAAYNEQFF
TRBD2	TRBV20-1	TRBJ2-7	11	.	TGCAGTGCTTTGCGGGAGTACGAGCAGTACTTC	CSALREYEQYF
.	TRBV14	TRBJ2-7	13	.	TGTGCCAGCAGCCAAGTATTTCTAACAGAGCAGTACTTC	CASSQVFLTEQYF
.	TRBV5-1	TRBJ1-1	14	.	TGCGCCAGCAGCTTCGGTTCAATGAACACTGAAGCTTTCTTT	CASSFGSMNTEAFF
TRBD2	TRBV6-4	TRBJ2-1	17	.	TGTGCCAGCAGTCCTGAACCGGGGGGGGCCTCCTACAATGAGCAGTTCTTC	CASSPEPGGASYNEQFF
TRBD1	TRBV7-9	TRBJ2-3	15	once	TGTGCCAGCAGCTTGAGGACAGGGACGGCAGATACGCAGTATTTT	CASSLRTGTADTQYF
TRBD1	TRBV30	TRBJ1-1	13	.	TGTGCCTGGAGCCTACAGGGGGAAACTGAAGCTTTCTTT	CAWSLQGETEAFF
.	TRBV15	TRBJ1-5	12	.	TGTGCCACCAGCAGAGTGGGAGAGCCCCAGCATTTT	CATSRVGEPQHF
.	TRBV29-1	TRBJ2-1	10	.	TGCAGCGGAAGGTACAATGAGCAGTTCTTC	CSGRYNEQFF
.	TRBV29-1	TRBJ2-1	14	.	TGCAGCGTTGAAGATCACCGGAGATACAATGAGCAGTTCTTC	CSVEDHRRYNEQFF
TRBD2	TRBV18	TRBJ2-1	18	.	TGTGCCAGCTCACCACCACTCAAACTAGCGCCCCTGTACAATGAGCAGTTCTTC	CASSPPLKLAPLYNEQFF
.	TRBV7-2	TRBJ2-1	14	.	TGTGCCAGCAGCTGGACACGGCCTCCGGGTGAGCAGTTCTTC	CASSWTRPPGEQFF
.	TRBV7-9	TRBJ2-7	12	.	TGTGCCAGCAGCGAACAGGGCTTAGAGCAGTACTTC	CASSEQGLEQYF
TRBD1	TRBV5-1	TRBJ2-1	14	.	TGCGCCAGCAGCTTGGACAGGGGGCACGGTGAGCAGTTCTTC	CASSLDRGHGEQFF
.	TRBV12-5	TRBJ2-3	17	.	TGTGCTAGTGGTTTGGCAGCGATACGGGATCGGACAGATACGCAGTATTTT	CASGLAAIRDRTDTQYF
.	TRBV6-4	TRBJ2-2	14	.	TGTGCCAGCAGTGACGGGCTATCCCGCGGGGAGCTGTTTTTT	CASSDGLSRGELFF
TRBD1	TRBV19	TRBJ2-1	13	.	TGTGCCAGCATAGGGACAGGGAACAATGAGCAGTTCTTC	CASIGTGNNEQFF
.	TRBV11-3	TRBJ1-5	14	.	TGTGCCAGCAGCTTTGAGTTTAGCAATCAGCCCCAGCATTTT	CASSFEFSNQPQHF